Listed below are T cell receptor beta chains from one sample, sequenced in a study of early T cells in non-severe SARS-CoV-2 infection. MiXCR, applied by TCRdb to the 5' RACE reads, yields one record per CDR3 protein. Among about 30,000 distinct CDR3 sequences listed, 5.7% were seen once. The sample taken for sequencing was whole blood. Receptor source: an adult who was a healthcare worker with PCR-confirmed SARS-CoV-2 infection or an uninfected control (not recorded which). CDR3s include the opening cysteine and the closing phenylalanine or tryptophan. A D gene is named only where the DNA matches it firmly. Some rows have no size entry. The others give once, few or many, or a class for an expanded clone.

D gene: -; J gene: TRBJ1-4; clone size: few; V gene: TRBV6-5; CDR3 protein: CASRRLDGGKLFF; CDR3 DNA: TGTGCCAGCAGAAGGTTGGATGGGGGAAAACTGTTTTTT
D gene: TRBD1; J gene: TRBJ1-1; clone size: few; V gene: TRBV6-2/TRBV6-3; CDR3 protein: CASSYTGQGRAFF; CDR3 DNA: TGTGCCAGCAGTTACACGGGACAGGGGAGGGCTTTCTTT
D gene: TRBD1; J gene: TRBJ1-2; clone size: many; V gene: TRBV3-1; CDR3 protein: CASSQGDREGHYGYTF; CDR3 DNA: TGTGCCAGCAGCCAAGGGGACAGGGAAGGTCACTATGGCTACACCTTC
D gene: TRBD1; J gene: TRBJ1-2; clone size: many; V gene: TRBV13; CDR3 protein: CASRLRQGASGYTF; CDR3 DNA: TGTGCCAGCAGACTCAGACAGGGGGCATCTGGCTACACCTTC
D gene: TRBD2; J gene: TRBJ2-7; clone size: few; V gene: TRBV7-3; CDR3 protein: CASSSAGEAEQYF; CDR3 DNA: TGTGCCAGCAGCTCAGCGGGGGAGGCCGAGCAGTACTTC
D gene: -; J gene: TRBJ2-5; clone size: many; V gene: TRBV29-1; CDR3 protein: CSAQGTQETQYF; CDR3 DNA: TGCAGCGCCCAGGGAACCCAAGAGACCCAGTACTTC
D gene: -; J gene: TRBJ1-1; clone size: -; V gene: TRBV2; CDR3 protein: CASSRSVGSSTEAFF; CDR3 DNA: TGTGCCAGCAGCCGCTCGGTGGGGTCGAGCACTGAAGCTTTCTTT
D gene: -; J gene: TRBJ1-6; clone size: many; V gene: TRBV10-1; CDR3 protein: CASSAGAVSPLHF; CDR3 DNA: TGCGCCAGCAGTGCCGGGGCAGTTTCACCCCTCCACTTT
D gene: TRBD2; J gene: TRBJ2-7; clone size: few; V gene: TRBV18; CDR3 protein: CASSPPGGVYEQYF; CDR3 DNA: TGTGCCAGCTCACCCCCGGGAGGGGTATACGAGCAGTACTTC
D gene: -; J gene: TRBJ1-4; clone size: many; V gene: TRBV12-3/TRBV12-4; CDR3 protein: CASATESNEKLFF; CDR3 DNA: TGTGCCAGCGCGACAGAGTCAAATGAAAAACTGTTTTTT
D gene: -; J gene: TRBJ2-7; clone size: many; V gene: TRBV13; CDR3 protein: CASSLGQTYEQYF; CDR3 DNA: TGTGCCAGCAGCTTAGGGCAGACCTACGAGCAGTACTTC
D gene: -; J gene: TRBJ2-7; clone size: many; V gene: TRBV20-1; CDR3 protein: CSARAAGNYEQYF; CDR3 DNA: TGCAGTGCTAGAGCGGCGGGGAACTACGAGCAGTACTTC
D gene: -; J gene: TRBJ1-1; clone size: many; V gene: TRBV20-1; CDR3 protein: CSARDLALNTEAFF; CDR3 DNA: TGCAGTGCTAGAGATTTGGCCTTGAACACTGAAGCTTTCTTT
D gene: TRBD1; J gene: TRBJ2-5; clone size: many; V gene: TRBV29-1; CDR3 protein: CSVNRGGQETQYF; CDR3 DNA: TGCAGCGTAAACAGGGGTGGGCAAGAGACCCAGTACTTC
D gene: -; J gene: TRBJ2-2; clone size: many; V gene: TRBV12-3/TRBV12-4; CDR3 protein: CASSLLPGPEVPTGELFF; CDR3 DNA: TGTGCCAGCAGTTTGCTCCCCGGGCCCGAGGTTCCTACCGGGGAGCTGTTTTTT
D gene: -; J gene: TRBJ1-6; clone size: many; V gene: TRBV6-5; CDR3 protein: CASSYGGGYSPLHF; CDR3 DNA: TGTGCCAGCAGTTATGGGGGCGGCTATTCACCCCTCCACTTT
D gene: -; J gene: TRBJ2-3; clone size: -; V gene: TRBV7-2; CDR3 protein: CASSLRGITDTQYF; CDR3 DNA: TGTGCCAGCAGCTTACGCGGGATAACAGATACGCAGTATTTT
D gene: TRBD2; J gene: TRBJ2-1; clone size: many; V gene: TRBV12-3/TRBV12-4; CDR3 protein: CASSPLAGEQFF; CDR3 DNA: TGTGCCAGCAGTCCACTAGCGGGTGAGCAGTTCTTC